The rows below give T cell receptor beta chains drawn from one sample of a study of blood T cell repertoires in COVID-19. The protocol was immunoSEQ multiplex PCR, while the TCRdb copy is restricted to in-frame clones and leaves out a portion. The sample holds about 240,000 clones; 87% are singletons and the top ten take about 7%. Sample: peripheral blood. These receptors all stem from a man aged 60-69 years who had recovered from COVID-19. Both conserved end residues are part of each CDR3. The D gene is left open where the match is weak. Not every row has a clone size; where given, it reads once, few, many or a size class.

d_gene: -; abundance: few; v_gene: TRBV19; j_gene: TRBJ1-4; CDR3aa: CASSIGTARGLFF; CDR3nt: TGTGCCAGTAGTATAGGGACAGCGAGGGGACTGTTTTTT
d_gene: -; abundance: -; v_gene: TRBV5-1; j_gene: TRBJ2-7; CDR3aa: CASSPTLASSYEQYF; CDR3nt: TGCGCCAGCAGTCCTACTTTAGCAAGCTCCTACGAGCAGTACTTC
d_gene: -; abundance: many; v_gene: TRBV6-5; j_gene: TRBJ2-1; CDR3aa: CASSYDSGNEQFF; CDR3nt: TGTGCCAGCAGTTACGACTCCGGAAATGAGCAGTTCTTC
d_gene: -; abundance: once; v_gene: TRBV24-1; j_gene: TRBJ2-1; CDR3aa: CATSDASSQVGSYNEQFF; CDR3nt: TGTGCCACCAGTGATGCCTCGTCACAGGTGGGCTCCTACAATGAGCAGTTCTTC
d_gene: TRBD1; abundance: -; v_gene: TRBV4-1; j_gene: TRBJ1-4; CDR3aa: CASSRTGDENEKLFF; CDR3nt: TGCGCCAGCAGCCGTACAGGGGATGAAAATGAAAAACTGTTTTTT
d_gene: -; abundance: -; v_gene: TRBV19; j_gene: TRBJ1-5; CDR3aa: CASSIRKGGWDQPQHF; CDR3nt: TGTGCCAGTAGTATCAGGAAGGGAGGGTGGGATCAGCCCCAGCATTTT
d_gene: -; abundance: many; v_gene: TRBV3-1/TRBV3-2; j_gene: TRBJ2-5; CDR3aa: CASSRTLDTAETQYF; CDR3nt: TGTGCCAGCAGCCGAACACTGGACACGGCGGAGACCCAGTACTTC
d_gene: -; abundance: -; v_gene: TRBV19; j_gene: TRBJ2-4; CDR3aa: CASRDQGGKNIQYF; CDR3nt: TGTGCCAGTAGAGATCAGGGTGGCAAAAACATTCAGTACTTC
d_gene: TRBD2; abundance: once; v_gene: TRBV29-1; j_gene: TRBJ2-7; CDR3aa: CSVGRGTFEQYF; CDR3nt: TGCAGCGTCGGGAGGGGGACTTTCGAGCAGTACTTC
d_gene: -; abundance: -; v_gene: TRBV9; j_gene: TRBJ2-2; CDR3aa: CASSVDARTGELFF; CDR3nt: TGTGCCAGCAGCGTAGATGCTCGGACCGGGGAGCTGTTTTTT
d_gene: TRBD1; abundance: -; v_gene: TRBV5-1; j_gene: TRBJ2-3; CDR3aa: CASSRTVGQGDSDTQYF; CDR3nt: TGCGCCAGCAGCCGGACCGTCGGACAGGGGGATTCAGATACGCAGTATTTT
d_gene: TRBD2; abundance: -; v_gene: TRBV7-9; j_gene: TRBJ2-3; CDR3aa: CASSSPGGLTDTQYF; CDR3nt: TGTGCCAGCAGCTCCCCGGGGGGGCTCACAGATACGCAGTATTTT
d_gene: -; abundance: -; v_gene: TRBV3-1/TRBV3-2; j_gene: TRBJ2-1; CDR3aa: CASSGRRDSTNEQFF; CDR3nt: TGTGCCAGCAGTGGACGCCGGGACTCCACCAATGAGCAGTTCTTC
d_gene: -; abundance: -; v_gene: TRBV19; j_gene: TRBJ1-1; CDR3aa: CASSIWGRINTEAFF; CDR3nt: TGTGCCAGTAGTATCTGGGGCAGGATAAACACTGAAGCTTTCTTT
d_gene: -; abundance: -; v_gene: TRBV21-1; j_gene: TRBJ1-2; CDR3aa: CASVTGTGGAYGYTF; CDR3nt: TGTGCCAGCGTAACCGGGACAGGTGGTGCCTATGGCTACACCTTC
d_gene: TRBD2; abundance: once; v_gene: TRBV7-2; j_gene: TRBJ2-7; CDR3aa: CASSLVGLAWEQYF; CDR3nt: TGTGCCAGCAGCTTAGTGGGACTAGCGTGGGAGCAGTACTTC
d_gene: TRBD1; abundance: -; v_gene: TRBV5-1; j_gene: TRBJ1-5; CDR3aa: CASSVTGINQPQHF; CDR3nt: TGCGCCAGCAGCGTGACAGGGATCAATCAGCCCCAGCATTTT
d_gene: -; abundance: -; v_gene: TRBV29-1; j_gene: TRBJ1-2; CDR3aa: CSVEIGGGIYGYTF; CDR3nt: TGCAGCGTTGAAATCGGGGGGGGAATTTATGGCTACACCTTC
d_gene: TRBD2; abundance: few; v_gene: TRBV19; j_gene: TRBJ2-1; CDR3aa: CASSTRLAGGNEQFF; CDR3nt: TGTGCCAGTAGTACCCGACTAGCGGGGGGCAATGAGCAGTTCTTC
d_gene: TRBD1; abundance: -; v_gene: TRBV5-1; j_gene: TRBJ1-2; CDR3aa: CASSFGQGEFESGYTF; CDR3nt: TGCGCCAGCAGCTTTGGACAGGGAGAGTTCGAATCGGGCTACACCTTC
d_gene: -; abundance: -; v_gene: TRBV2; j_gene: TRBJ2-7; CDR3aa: CASSVARSSSYEQYF; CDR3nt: TGTGCCAGCAGTGTTGCCAGATCAAGCTCCTACGAGCAGTACTTC
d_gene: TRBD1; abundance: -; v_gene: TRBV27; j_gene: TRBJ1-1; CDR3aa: CASSRRTGGAGAFF; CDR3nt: TGTGCCAGCAGTCGCAGGACAGGGGGCGCAGGAGCTTTCTTT
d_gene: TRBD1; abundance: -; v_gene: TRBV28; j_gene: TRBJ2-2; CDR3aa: CASSFRGRVGELFF; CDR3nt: TGTGCCAGCAGTTTCAGGGGGCGGGTCGGGGAGCTGTTTTTT
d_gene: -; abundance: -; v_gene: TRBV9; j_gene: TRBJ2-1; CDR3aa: CASSVVGGGQPFF; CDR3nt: TGTGCCAGCAGCGTAGTCGGGGGGGGACAGCCGTTCTTC
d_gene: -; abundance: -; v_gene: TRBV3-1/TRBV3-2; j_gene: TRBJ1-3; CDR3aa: CASSQGLNTIYF; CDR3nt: TGTGCCAGCAGCCAAGGGCTCAACACCATATATTTT
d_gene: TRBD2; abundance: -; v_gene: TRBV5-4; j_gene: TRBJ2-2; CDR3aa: CASSLGLARNTGELFF; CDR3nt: TGTGCCAGCAGCTTGGGACTAGCGAGAAACACCGGGGAGCTGTTTTTT
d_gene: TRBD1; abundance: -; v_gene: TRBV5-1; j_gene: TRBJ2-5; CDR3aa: CASSNLDRGAIQETQYF; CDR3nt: TGCGCCAGCAGCAACCTAGACAGGGGCGCCATACAAGAGACCCAGTACTTC
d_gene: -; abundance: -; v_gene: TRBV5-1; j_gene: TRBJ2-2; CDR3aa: CASSLSLEVGELFF; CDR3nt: TGCGCCAGCAGCTTGTCATTGGAGGTCGGGGAGCTGTTTTTT
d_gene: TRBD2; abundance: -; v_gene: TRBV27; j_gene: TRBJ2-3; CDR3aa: CTNEAPLGTSGGLSTDTQYF; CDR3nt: TGTACTAACGAGGCCCCGCTTGGGACTAGCGGGGGGCTAAGCACAGATACGCAGTATTTT
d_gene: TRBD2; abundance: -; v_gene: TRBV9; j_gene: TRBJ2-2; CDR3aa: CASSVVAGEAGELFF; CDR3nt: TGTGCCAGCAGCGTCGTAGCGGGGGAGGCCGGGGAGCTGTTTTTT
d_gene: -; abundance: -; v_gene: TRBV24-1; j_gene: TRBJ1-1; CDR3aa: CATSDLRGSAFF; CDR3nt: TGTGCCACCAGTGATTTGCGGGGTTCTGCTTTCTTT
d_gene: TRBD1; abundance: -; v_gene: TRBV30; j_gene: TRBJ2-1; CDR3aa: CAWSWTGSGEQFF; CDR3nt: TGTGCCTGGAGCTGGACAGGGTCAGGTGAGCAGTTCTTC
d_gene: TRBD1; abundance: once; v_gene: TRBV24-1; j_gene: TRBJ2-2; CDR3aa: CATGTGDTGELFF; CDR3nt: TGTGCCACAGGGACAGGGGACACCGGGGAGCTGTTTTTT
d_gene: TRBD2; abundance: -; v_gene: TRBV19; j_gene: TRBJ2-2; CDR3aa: CASSPSRRGAGGELFF; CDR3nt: TGTGCCAGTAGTCCCTCCAGGCGGGGGGCTGGCGGGGAGCTGTTTTTT
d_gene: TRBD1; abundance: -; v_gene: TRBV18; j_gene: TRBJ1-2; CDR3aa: CASSTQGALGSNYGYTF; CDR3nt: TGTGCCAGCTCAACACAGGGGGCGTTAGGTTCTAACTATGGCTACACCTTC
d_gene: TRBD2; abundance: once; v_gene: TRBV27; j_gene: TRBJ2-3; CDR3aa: CASSFWGLAGTLSLDTQYF; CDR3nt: TGTGCCAGCAGTTTTTGGGGGCTAGCGGGCACCTTATCTTTAGATACGCAGTATTTT
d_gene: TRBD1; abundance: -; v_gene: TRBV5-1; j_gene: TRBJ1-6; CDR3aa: CASSLAPGGGNSPLHF; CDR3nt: TGCGCCAGCAGCTTGGCCCCAGGGGGCGGTAATTCACCCCTCCACTTT
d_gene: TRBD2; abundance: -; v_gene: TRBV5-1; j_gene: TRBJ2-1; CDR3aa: CASSLEGTTYNEQFF; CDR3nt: TGCGCCAGCAGCTTGGAAGGGACTACTTACAATGAGCAGTTCTTC
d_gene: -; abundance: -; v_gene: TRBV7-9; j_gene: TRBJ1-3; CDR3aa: CATQTTERNTIYF; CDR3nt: TGTGCCACACAAACTACGGAGAGAAACACCATATATTTT
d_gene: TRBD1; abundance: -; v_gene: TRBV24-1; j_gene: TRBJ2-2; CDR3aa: CATSATGRDTGELFF; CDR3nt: TGTGCCACCAGTGCGACAGGGCGGGACACCGGGGAGCTGTTTTTT
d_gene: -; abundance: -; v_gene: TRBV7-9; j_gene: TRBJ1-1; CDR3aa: CASSLTGRGIVTEAFF; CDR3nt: TGTGCCAGCAGCCTAACAGGGAGGGGTATTGTTACTGAAGCTTTCTTT